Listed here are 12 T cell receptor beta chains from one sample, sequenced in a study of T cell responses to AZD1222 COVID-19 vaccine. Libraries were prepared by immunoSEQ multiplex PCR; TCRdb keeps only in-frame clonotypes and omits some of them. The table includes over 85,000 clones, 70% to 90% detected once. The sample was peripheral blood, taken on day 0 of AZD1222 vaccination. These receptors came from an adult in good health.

CDR3: CASSVDRAYNSPLHF. In DNA form, the CDR3 reads TGTGCCAGCAGCGTGGACAGGGCGTATAATTCACCCCTCCACTTT. The chain is built from TRBV9 and TRBJ1-6, with TRBD1 matching 8 bases. This CDR3 is 15 amino acids long. CDR1 is SGDLS, CDR2 YYNGEE, per germline. J lost 4 bases, V lost 2 bases, and 2 bases had no gene match.

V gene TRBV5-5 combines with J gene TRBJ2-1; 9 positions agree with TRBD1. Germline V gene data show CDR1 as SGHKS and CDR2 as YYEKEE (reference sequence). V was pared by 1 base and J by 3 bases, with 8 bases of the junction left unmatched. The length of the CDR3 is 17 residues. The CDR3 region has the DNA TGTGCCAGCAGCTTGAGTCTACAGGGGGCTTACTACAATGAGCAGTTCTTC. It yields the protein CASSLSLQGAYYNEQFF. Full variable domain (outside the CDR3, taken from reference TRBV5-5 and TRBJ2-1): DAGVTQSPTHLIKTRGQQVTLRCSPISGHKSVSWYQQVLGQGPQFIFQYYEKEERGRGNFPDRFSARQFPNYSSELNVNALLLGDSALYLCASSLSLQGAYYNEQFFGPGTRLTVL.

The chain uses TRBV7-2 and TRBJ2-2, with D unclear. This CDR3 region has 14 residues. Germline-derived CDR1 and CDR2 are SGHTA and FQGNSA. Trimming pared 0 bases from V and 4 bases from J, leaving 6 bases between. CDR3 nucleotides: TGTGCCAGCAGCTTAGCGCGGCCCACCGGGGAGCTGTTTTTT. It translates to CASSLARPTGELFF.

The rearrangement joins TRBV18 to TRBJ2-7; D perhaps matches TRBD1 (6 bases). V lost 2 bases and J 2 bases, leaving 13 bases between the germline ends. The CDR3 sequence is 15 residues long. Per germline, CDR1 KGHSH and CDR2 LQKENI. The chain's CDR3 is CASSPSGTPAYEQYF. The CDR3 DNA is TGTGCCAGCTCACCATCCGGGACACCAGCCTACGAGCAGTACTTC.

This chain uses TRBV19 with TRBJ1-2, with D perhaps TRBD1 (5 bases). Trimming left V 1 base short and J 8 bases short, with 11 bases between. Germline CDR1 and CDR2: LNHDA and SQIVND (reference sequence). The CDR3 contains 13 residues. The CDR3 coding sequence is TGTGCCAGTAGTATAGGAGGGGCGGCGGGCTACACCTTC. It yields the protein CASSIGGAAGYTF.

CDR3 sequence: CASSLLSGGIYNEQFF. The CDR3 bases are TGTGCCAGCAGTTTACTAAGCGGGGGGATCTACAATGAGCAGTTCTTC. The V gene is TRBV27, the J gene TRBJ2-1; 9 positions agree with TRBD2. J was trimmed by 3 bases and V by 2 bases; bases with no gene match: 5. Per the germline V gene, CDR1 is MNHEY and CDR2 is SMNVEV (reference sequence). The CDR3 length is 16 residues.

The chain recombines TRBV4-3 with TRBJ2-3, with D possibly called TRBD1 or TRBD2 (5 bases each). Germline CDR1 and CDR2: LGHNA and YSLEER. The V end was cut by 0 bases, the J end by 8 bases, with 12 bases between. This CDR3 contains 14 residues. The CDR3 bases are TGCGCCAGCAGCCAAGATCCCTCGGGACGTACGCAGTATTTT. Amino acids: CASSQDPSGRTQYF.

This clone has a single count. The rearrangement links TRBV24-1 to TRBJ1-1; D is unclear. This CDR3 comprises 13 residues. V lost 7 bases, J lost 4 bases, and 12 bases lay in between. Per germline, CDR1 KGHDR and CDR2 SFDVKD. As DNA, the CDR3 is TGTGCCACCAGACTAACAGAGGGCACTGAAGCTTTCTTT. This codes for CATRLTEGTEAFF.

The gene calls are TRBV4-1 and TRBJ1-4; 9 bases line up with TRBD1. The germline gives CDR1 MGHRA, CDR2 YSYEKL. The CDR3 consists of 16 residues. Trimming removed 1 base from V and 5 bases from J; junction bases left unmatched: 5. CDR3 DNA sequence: TGCGCCAGCAGCCAAGGGGCCGGGACAGGGAATGAAAAACTGTTTTTT. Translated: CASSQGAGTGNEKLFF.

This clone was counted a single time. In DNA form, the CDR3 reads TGTGCCAGTCAGGGGCCGGAGACCCAGTACTTC. As protein: CASQGPETQYF. The rearrangement joins TRBV27 to TRBJ2-5, with TRBD1 as a possible D gene (6 bases). The CDR3 length is 11 residues. V was shortened by 9 bases and J by 5 bases, with 10 bases between the two germline ends. CDR1 is MNHEY, CDR2 SMNVEV, per germline (reference sequence).

CDR3 nucleotide sequence: TGCAGCTCAAGACGGACGAGGGAGCAGTACTTC. Amino acid sequence: CSSRRTREQYF. J is TRBJ2-7 and V is TRBV20-1; D remains unclear. This CDR3 is 11 amino acids long. The V gene's germline CDR1 is DFQATT and CDR2 SNEGSKA (reference sequence).

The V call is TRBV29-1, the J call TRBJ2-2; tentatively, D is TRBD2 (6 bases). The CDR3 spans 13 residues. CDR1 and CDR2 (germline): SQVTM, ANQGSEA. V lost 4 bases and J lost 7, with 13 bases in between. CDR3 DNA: TGCAGCGTTGTAACCGGGAGAATCGGGGAGCTGTTTTTT. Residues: CSVVTGRIGELFF.